The table lists the clone carrying this TCR beta chain with many counts. Its target is not known. These data come from a study of T cell repertoires in cytomegalovirus infection. Study-wide background: Public TCR beta signatures provided an indication of both CMV infection and a matching HLA type. The study, taken as a whole, reports: People with CMV and the relevant HLA were identified by cumulative public TCR beta family frequency.

Trimming cost V 1 base and J 4 bases; bases outside gene matches: 3. The germline gives CDR1 MDHEN, CDR2 SYDVKM. The CDR3 contains 14 residues. Each CDR3 protein gets one entry after TCRdb re-called the reads with MiXCR. The sample shows about 450,000 distinct CDR3 sequences, roughly 30% of them seen only once. The chain is built from TRBV28 and TRBJ1-1; 7 nucleotides line up with TRBD1. This clonotype originated in a human donor in good health (CMV status not recorded). Some clones in this sample may be carry-over from other donors' samples. Sequences were obtained from PBMCs. CDR3: CASSLYGDSTEAFF. Here the CDR3 DNA reads TGTGCCAGCAGTTTATATGGGGACAGCACTGAAGCTTTCTTT. The variable domain in full, completed from reference TRBV28 and TRBJ1-1, reads DVKVTQSSRYLVKRTGEKVFLECVQDMDHENMFWYRQDPGLGLRLIYFSYDVKMKEKGDIPEGYSVSREKKERFSLILESASTNQTSMYLCASSLYGDSTEAFFGQGTRLTVV.